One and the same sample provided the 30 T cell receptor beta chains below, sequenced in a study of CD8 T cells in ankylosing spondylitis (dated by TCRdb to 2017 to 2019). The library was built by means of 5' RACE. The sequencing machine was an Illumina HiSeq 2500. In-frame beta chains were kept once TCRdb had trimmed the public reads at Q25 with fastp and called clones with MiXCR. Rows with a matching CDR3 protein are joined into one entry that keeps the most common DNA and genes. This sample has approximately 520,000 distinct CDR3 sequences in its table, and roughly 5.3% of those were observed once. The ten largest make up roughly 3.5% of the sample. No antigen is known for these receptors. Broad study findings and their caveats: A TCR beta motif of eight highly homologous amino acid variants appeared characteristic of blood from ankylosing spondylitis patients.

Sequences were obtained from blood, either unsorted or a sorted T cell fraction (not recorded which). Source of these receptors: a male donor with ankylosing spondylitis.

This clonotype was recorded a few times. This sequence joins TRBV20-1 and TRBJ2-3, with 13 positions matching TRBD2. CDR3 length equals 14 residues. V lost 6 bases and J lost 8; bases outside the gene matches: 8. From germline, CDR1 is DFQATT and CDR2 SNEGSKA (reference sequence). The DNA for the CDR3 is TGCAGTGCCCTACTAGCGGGAGGGCCGGGTACGCAGTATTTT. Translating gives CSALLAGGPGTQYF.

The DNA of the CDR3 is TGCAGCGTTCCCAGAACCGGGACAGGGCCCTCTGGGGCCAACGTCCTGACTTTC. This gives the protein CSVPRTGTGPSGANVLTF. The chain recombines TRBV29-1 with TRBJ2-6; TRBD1 agrees at 9 bases. V shed 5 bases, J shed 0 bases, and the junction held 11 bases outside the gene matches. The CDR3 contains 18 residues. Germline assignment: CDR1 SQVTM and CDR2 ANQGSEA.

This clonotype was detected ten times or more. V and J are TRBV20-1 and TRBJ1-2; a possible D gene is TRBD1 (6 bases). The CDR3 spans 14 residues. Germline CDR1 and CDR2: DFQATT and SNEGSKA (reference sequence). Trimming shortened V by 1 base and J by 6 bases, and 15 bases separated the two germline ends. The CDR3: CSARAPDRHDGYTF. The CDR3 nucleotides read TGCAGTGCTAGAGCCCCTGACAGGCACGATGGCTACACCTTC.

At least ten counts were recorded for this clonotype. Here the CDR3 DNA reads TGCAGCGCCTCGGGACAGGGGCTCTACGAGCAGTACTTC. Its protein is CSASGQGLYEQYF. The chain couples TRBV29-1 to TRBJ2-7; 10 bases fit TRBD1. This CDR3 has 13 residues. Germline V gene data show CDR1 as SQVTM and CDR2 as ANQGSEA. Trimming removed 7 bases from V and 3 bases from J; junction bases left unmatched: 6.

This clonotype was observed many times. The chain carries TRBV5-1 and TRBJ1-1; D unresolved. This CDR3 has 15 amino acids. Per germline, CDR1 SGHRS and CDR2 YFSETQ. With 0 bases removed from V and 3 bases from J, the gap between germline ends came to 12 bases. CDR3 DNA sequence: TGCGCCAGCAGCTTGGAATACAGTTGGGACACTGAAGCTTTCTTT. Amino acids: CASSLEYSWDTEAFF.

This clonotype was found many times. The CDR3 sequence is CATSQTTGPYSNYGYTF. CDR3 sequence (DNA): TGTGCCACCAGCCAGACGACAGGGCCCTACTCTAACTATGGCTACACCTTC. The rearrangement joins TRBV15 to TRBJ1-2; 7 nucleotides agree with TRBD1. Germline V gene lookup returns CDR1 LNHNV and CDR2 YYDKDF (reference sequence). V lost 5 bases to trimming and J lost 0 bases; unmatched junction nucleotides: 12. The CDR3 sequence is 17 residues long. Full variable domain (remainder filled in from reference TRBV15 and TRBJ1-2): DAMVIQNPRYQVTQFGKPVTLSCSQTLNHNVMYWYQQKSSQAPKLLFHYYDKDFNNEADTPDNFQSRRPNTSFCFLDIRSPGLGDTAMYLCATSQTTGPYSNYGYTFGSGTRLTVV.

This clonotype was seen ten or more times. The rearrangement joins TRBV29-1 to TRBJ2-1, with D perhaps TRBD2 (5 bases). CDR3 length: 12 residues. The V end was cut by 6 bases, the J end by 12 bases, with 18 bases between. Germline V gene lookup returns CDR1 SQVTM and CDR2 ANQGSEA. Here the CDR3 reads CSVGPTRVLQFF. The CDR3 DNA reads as TGCAGCGTGGGCCCTACTAGAGTTCTGCAGTTCTTC.

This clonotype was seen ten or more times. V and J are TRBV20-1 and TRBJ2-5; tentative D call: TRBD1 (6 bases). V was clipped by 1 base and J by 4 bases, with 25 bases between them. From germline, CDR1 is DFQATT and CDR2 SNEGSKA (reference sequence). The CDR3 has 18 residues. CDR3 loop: CSARGLHREGISGETQYF. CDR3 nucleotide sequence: TGCAGTGCTAGAGGACTTCACAGGGAAGGGATCTCCGGAGAGACCCAGTACTTC.

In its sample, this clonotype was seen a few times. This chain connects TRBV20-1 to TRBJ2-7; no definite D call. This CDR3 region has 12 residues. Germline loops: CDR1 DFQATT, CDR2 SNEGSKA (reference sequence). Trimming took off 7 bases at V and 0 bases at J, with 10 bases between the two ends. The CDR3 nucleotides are TGCAGTGTTGCGTCAAGCTCCTACGAGCAGTACTTC. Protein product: CSVASSSYEQYF.

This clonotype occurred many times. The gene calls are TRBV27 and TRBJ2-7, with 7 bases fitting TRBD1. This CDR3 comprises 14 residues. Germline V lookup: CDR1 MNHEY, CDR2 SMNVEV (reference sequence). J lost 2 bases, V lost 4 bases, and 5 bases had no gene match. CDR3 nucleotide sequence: TGTGCCAGCAGTTCCTCCGGGACAGCCTACGAGCAGTACTTC. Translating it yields CASSSSGTAYEQYF.

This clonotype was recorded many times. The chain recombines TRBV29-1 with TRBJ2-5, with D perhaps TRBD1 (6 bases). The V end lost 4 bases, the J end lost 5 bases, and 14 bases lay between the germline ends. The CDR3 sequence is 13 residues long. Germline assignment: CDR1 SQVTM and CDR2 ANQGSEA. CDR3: CSVGSRGGETQYF. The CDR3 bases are TGCAGCGTTGGTTCCAGGGGCGGCGAGACCCAGTACTTC.

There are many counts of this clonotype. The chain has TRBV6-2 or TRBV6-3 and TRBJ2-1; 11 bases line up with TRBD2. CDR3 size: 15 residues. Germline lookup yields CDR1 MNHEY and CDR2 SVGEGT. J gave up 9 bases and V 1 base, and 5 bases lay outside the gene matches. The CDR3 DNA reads TGTGCCAGCAGTTACTTTAGCGGGGGGGCGAGTGAGCAGTTCTTC. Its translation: CASSYFSGGASEQFF.

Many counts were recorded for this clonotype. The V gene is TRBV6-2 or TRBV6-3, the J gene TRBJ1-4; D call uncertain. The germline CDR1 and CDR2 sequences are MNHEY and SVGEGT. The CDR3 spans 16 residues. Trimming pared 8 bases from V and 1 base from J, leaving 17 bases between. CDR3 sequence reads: CASGDDTRITNEKLFF. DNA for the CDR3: TGTGCCAGCGGGGATGACACGAGGATAACTAATGAAAAACTGTTTTTT.

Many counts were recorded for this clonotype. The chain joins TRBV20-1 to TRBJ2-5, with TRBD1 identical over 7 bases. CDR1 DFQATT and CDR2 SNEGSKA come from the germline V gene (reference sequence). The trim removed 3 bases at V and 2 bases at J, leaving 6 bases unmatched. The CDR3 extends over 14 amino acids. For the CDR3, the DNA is TGCAGTGCTAGGTTACAGGGGCTACAAGAGACCCAGTACTTC. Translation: CSARLQGLQETQYF.

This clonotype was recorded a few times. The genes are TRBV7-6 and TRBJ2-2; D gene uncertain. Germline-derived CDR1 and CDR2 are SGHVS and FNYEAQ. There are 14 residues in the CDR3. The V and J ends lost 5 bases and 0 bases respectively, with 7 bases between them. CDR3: CASSELANTGELFF. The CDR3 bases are TGTGCCAGCAGCGAACTCGCGAACACCGGGGAGCTGTTTTTT.

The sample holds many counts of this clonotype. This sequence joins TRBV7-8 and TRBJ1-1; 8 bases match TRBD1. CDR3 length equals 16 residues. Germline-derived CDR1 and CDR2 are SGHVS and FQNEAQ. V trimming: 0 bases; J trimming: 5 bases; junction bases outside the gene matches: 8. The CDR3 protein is CASSLAAQGVGTEAFF. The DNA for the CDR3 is TGTGCCAGCAGCTTAGCGGCACAGGGGGTTGGGACTGAAGCTTTCTTT.

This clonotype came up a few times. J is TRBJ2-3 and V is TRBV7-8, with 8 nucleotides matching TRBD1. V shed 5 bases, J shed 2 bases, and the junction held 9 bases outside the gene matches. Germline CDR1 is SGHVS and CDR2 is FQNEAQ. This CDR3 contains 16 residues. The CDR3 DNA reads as TGTGCCAGCAGCCTGATGACAGGGGCTTACACAGATACGCAGTATTTT. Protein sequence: CASSLMTGAYTDTQYF.

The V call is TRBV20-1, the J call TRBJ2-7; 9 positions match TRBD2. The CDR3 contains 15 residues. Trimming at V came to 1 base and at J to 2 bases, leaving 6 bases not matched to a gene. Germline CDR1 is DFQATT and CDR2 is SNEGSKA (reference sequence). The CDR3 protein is CSARGGLASPYEQYF. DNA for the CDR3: TGCAGTGCTAGAGGGGGACTAGCCTCGCCCTACGAGCAGTACTTC.

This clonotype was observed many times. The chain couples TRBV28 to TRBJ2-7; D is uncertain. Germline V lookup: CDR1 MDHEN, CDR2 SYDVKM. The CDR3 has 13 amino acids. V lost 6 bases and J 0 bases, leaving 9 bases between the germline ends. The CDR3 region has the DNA TGTGCCAGCAGCCCCCTACGCTCCTACGAGCAGTACTTC. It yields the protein CASSPLRSYEQYF.

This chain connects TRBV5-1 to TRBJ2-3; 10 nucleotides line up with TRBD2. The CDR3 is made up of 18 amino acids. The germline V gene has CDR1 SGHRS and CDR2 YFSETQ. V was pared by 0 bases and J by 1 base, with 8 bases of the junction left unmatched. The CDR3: CASSLASASGGRTDTQYF. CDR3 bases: TGCGCCAGCAGCTTGGCCTCGGCTAGCGGGGGCCGCACAGATACGCAGTATTTT.

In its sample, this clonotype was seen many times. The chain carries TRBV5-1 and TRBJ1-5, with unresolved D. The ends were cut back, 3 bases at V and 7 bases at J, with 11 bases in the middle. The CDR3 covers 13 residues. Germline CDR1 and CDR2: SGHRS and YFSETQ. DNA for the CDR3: TGCGCCAGCAGCTCGGCTGTCGGACAGCCCCAGCATTTT. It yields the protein CASSSAVGQPQHF.

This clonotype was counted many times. CDR3 coding DNA: TGCAGTGCTAGAGATCTGCAGGGGAGGCGCGAGCAGTACTTC. Translation gives CSARDLQGRREQYF. The chain links TRBV20-1 to TRBJ2-7; tentatively, D is TRBD1 or TRBD2 (6 bases each). V lost 0 bases and J 6 bases, leaving 15 bases between the germline ends. Looked up from germline, CDR1 is DFQATT and CDR2 is SNEGSKA (reference sequence). The CDR3 extends over 14 amino acids.

Written as DNA, the CDR3 is TGTGCCAGCAGCCAGGCCGGGACAGGGGAGGAAAAACTGTTTTTT. This gives the protein CASSQAGTGEEKLFF. The genes are TRBV4-2 and TRBJ1-4, with TRBD1 identical over 10 bases. Germline assignment: CDR1 LGHNA and CDR2 YNFKEQ. This CDR3 comprises 15 residues. V gave up 3 bases and J gave up 8 bases; unmatched junction bases: 6.

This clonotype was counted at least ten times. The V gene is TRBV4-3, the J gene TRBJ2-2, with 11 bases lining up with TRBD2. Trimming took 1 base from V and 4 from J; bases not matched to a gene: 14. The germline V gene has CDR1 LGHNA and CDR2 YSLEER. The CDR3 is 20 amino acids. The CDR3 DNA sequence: TGCGCCAGCAGCCAAGCCAGGGGGACTAGCGGCCGAGGGCTCACCGGGGAGCTGTTTTTT. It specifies CASSQARGTSGRGLTGELFF.

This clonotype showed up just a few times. DNA for the CDR3: TGTGCCAGCAGGACTCTGGCCGACTACAATGAGCAGTTCTTC. Protein product: CASRTLADYNEQFF. The genes are TRBV27 and TRBJ2-1; the D is unclear. V lost 6 bases to trimming and J lost 3 bases, with 12 bases between them. The germline CDR1 and CDR2 sequences are MNHEY and SMNVEV (reference sequence). The CDR3 is 14 residues long.

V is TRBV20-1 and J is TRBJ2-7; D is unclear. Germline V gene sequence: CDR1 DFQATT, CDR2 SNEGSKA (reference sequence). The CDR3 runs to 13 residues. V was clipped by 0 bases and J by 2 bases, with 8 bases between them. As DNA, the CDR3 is TGCAGTGCTAGAGATCAACGGACCTACGAGCAGTACTTC. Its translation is CSARDQRTYEQYF.

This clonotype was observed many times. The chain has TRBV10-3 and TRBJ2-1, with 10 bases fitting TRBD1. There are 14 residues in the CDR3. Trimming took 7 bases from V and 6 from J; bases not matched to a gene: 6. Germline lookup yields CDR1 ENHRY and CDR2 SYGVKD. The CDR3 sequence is CAITTDRGSNEQFF. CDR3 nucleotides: TGTGCCATCACCACGGACAGGGGGTCCAATGAGCAGTTCTTC.

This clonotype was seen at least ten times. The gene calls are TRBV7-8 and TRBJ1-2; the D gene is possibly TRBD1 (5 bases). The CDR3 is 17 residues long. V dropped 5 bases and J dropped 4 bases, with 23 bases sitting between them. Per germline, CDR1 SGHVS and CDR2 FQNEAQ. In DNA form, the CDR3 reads TGTGCCAGCAGCCCCCGTCTCCGGGGGAGGAAGAGCTATGGCTACACCTTC. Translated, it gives CASSPRLRGRKSYGYTF.

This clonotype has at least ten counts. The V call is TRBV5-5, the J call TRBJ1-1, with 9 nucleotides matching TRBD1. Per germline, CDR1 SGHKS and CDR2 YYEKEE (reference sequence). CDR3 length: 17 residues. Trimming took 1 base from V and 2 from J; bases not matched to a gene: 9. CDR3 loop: CASSLRPGTGSNTEAFF. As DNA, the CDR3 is TGTGCCAGCAGCTTGCGTCCGGGGACAGGGTCAAACACTGAAGCTTTCTTT. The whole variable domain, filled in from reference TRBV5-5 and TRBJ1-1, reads DAGVTQSPTHLIKTRGQQVTLRCSPISGHKSVSWYQQVLGQGPQFIFQYYEKEERGRGNFPDRFSARQFPNYSSELNVNALLLGDSALYLCASSLRPGTGSNTEAFFGQGTRLTVV.

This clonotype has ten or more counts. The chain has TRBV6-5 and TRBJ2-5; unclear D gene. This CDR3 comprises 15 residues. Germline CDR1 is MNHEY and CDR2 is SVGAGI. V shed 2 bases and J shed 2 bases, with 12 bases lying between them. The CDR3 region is CASSYGHVTQETQYF. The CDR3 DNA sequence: TGTGCCAGCAGTTACGGCCACGTTACTCAAGAGACCCAGTACTTC.